This paragraph covers one TCR beta chain sequence. In the original processing: Researchers report that nucleated cell counts were estimated from reference gene primer amplification. Clones were sequenced by immunoSEQ multiplex PCR, and TCRdb holds only the in-frame ones, with some missing. That table supplies the V and J calls and clone size; D and trimming were determined from the DNA. The sample consists of 200,000 to 250,000 clones, around nine tenths of them appearing once. This entry comes from a study of blood T cell repertoires in COVID-19. Study context: The study drew acute and convalescent COVID-19 samples from the United States, Italy and Spain. PBMCs, B-cell-depleted T cells, or T cells provided the cDNA or gDNA that made up the material.

CDR3 length: 16 amino acids. The germline CDR1 and CDR2 sequences are SEHNR and FQNEAQ (reference sequence). V was pared by 7 bases and J by 0 bases, with 8 bases of the junction left unmatched. The receptor was isolated from a man in his 60s who had recovered from COVID-19. The genes are TRBV7-9 and TRBJ2-2; the match to TRBD2 covers 7 bases. The sequenced sample was peripheral blood. The CDR3 region has the DNA TGTGCCAGCAAACCGAGCGGGGCTACGAACACCGGGGAGCTGTTTTTT. This encodes CASKPSGATNTGELFF.